Listed below are T cell receptor beta chains from one sample, sequenced in a study of a mutant IDH1 vaccine in newly diagnosed glioma. Only in-frame clones appear in the TCRdb table, and some are missing; sequencing was by immunoSEQ multiplex PCR. Here the sample spans some 51,000 clones, over 75% being singletons. No antigen is known for these receptors. Source: PBMCs, taken from a glioma patient whose treatment included an IDH1 peptide vaccine. Source of these receptors: a man aged 50-60 years with glioma. CDR3s include the opening cysteine and the closing phenylalanine or tryptophan. Each record gives: CDR3 protein, CDR3 DNA, V gene, clone size, J gene, D gene. The D gene is left open where the match is weak. Clone sizes are given selectively: once, few, many, or a class where the clone is expanded.

CASNVLGSYGYTF,TGTGCCAGTAACGTGTTAGGTTCCTATGGCTACACCTTC,TRBV19,-,TRBJ1-2,-
CASSVGVGVTYNEQFF,TGTGCCAGCAGCGTGGGGGTCGGGGTTACCTACAATGAGCAGTTCTTC,TRBV9,-,TRBJ2-1,-
CASRGQAHFEAFF,TGTGCCAGCAGGGGACAGGCCCACTTTGAAGCTTTCTTT,TRBV7-2,-,TRBJ1-1,TRBD1
CASSVAGQGGEQYF,TGTGCCAGCAGCGTAGCAGGACAGGGGGGCGAGCAGTACTTC,TRBV9,-,TRBJ2-7,TRBD1
CASSQSRDTEAFF,TGTGCCAGCTCACAATCTCGAGACACTGAAGCTTTCTTT,TRBV18,-,TRBJ1-1,-
CASSILDSLNTEAFF,TGTGCCAGTAGTATCTTGGACAGCTTGAACACTGAAGCTTTCTTT,TRBV19,few,TRBJ1-1,-
CASSMSGTGGNTIYF,TGTGCCAGCAGCATGTCCGGGACAGGGGGAAACACCATATATTTT,TRBV9,few,TRBJ1-3,TRBD1
CASSLDGINSPLHF,TGTGCCAGCAGCTTGGACGGCATTAATTCACCCCTCCACTTT,TRBV6-1,-,TRBJ1-6,-
CASSSINRDEYGYTF,TGCGCCAGCAGCTCTATCAACAGGGACGAGTATGGCTACACCTTC,TRBV5-1,-,TRBJ1-2,-
CASSQGRLGAYEQYF,TGCGCCAGCAGCCAAGGCCGACTTGGAGCCTACGAGCAGTACTTC,TRBV4-3,-,TRBJ2-7,-
CASVDGGGPYEQFF,TGTGCCAGCGTGGACGGGGGGGGCCCCTATGAGCAGTTCTTC,TRBV2,-,TRBJ2-1,TRBD2
CASSQDLAGNTEAFF,TGTGCCAGCAGCCAAGATCTGGCGGGGAACACTGAAGCTTTCTTT,TRBV4-2,-,TRBJ1-1,-
CASSLEWAGEGQYF,TGTGCCAGCAGCTTGGAGTGGGCAGGGGAAGGGCAGTACTTC,TRBV5-5,-,TRBJ2-7,-
CASSPSGQNDSPLHF,TGTGCCAGTAGTCCCTCCGGACAGAACGATTCACCCCTCCACTTT,TRBV19,-,TRBJ1-6,-
CASSLDGGWGQPQHF,TGCGCCAGCAGCTTGGATGGGGGTTGGGGTCAGCCCCAGCATTTT,TRBV5-1,-,TRBJ1-5,-
CASSGNTEAFF,TGTGCCAGCTCAGGGAACACTGAAGCTTTCTTT,TRBV18,-,TRBJ1-1,-
CASSQEKTSPYGYTF,TGCGCCAGCAGCCAGGAAAAGACCAGTCCCTATGGCTACACCTTC,TRBV4-3,once,TRBJ1-2,-
CASSPARQEGSTEAFF,TGTGCCAGCTCACCAGCACGACAGGAGGGGTCCACTGAAGCTTTCTTT,TRBV18,-,TRBJ1-1,-
CASSSIRVGTGELFF,TGTGCCAGCAGCAGCATCAGGGTCGGGACCGGGGAGCTGTTTTTT,TRBV11-2,few,TRBJ2-2,-
CASTPGFGQETQYF,TGTGCCAGCACCCCGGGGTTTGGGCAAGAGACCCAGTACTTC,TRBV7-2,-,TRBJ2-5,-
CASSENGGNIQYF,TGTGCCAGCAGCGAAAACGGGGGGAACATTCAGTACTTC,TRBV9,-,TRBJ2-4,TRBD2